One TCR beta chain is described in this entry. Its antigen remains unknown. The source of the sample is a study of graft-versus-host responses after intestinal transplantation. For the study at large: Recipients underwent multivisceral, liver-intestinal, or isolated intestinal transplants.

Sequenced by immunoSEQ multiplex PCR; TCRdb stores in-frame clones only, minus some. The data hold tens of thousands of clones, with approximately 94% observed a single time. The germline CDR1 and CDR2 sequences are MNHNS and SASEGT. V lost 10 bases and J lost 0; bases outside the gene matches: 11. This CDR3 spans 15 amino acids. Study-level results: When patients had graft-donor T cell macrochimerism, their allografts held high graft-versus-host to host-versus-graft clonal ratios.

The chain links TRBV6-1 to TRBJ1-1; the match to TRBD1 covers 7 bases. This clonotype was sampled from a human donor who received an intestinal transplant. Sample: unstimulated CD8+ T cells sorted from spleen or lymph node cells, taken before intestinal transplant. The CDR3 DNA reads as TGTGCCACCCCGAGACAGGGTCTAATGAACACTGAAGCTTTCTTT. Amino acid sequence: CATPRQGLMNTEAFF.